This T cell receptor beta chain was identified during a study of cytomegalovirus exposure and HLA in healthy donors. About the study: Among roughly 190 million T cells, an earlier analysis found 90 million to 130 million unique TCR beta sequences. The study's findings and limits: Presence/absence comparisons presumed near-even sequencing depth among donors. Only CMV serostatus was available as immune exposure information.

There are a few counts of this clone. Its specificity is unknown. Losses at the gene ends were 6 bases for V and 5 bases for J; bases not matched to a gene: 10. CDR3 size: 14 residues. Germline values: CDR1 SGHTA, CDR2 FQGNSA. As for the donors, each was a healthy bone marrow donor. The PCR made use of 60 Vbeta and 13 Jbeta primers. Libraries were prepared by immunoSEQ multiplex PCR; TCRdb keeps only in-frame clonotypes and omits some of them. The table includes 120,000 to 150,000 clones, over 60% detected once. This receptor was taken from a man between 40 and 49 years old in good health and CMV-seropositive. The chain is built from TRBV7-2 and TRBJ2-7, with 7 bases identical to TRBD1. Sequenced sample: PBMCs. The chain's CDR3 is CASSPSTGWNEQYF. CDR3 sequence (DNA): TGTGCCAGCAGTCCCTCGACAGGGTGGAACGAGCAGTACTTC.